This entry lists 3 T cell receptor beta chains sequenced from one sample in a study of OX40 agonist ivuxolimab in advanced cancers. The repertoire was sequenced with immunoSEQ multiplex PCR; TCRdb's copy has only in-frame clones and lacks some. The table shows roughly 36,000 clones, with roughly nine tenths occurring only once. The material sequenced was CD4+ or CD8+ T cells sorted from blood, taken in a trial of the OX40 agonist ivuxolimab. Source of these receptors: an adult with an advanced solid tumor such as melanoma, head and neck, liver or kidney cancer.

J is TRBJ2-2 and V is TRBV5-5, with D possibly being TRBD1 (6 bases). CDR1 SGHKS and CDR2 YYEKEE come from the germline V gene (reference sequence). V was pared by 4 bases and J by 3 bases, with 13 bases between. CDR3 length: 15 residues. This CDR3 is CASSPGQTYTGELFF. CDR3 bases: TGTGCCAGCAGCCCAGGACAGACTTACACCGGGGAGCTGTTTTTT. Full variable domain (rest looked up from reference TRBV5-5 and TRBJ2-2): DAGVTQSPTHLIKTRGQQVTLRCSPISGHKSVSWYQQVLGQGPQFIFQYYEKEERGRGNFPDRFSARQFPNYSSELNVNALLLGDSALYLCASSPGQTYTGELFFGEGSRLTVL.

This rearrangement joins TRBV15 to TRBJ1-3; D uncertain. The germline V gene has CDR1 LNHNV and CDR2 YYDKDF (reference sequence). The CDR3 consists of 14 residues. V lost 5 bases to trimming and J lost 0 bases, with 8 bases between them. CDR3 region: CATSSENSGNTIYF. The CDR3 nucleotides read TGTGCCACCAGCTCGGAGAACTCTGGAAACACCATATATTTT. Full variable domain (remainder filled in from reference TRBV15 and TRBJ1-3): DAMVIQNPRYQVTQFGKPVTLSCSQTLNHNVMYWYQQKSSQAPKLLFHYYDKDFNNEADTPDNFQSRRPNTSFCFLDIRSPGLGDTAMYLCATSSENSGNTIYFGEGSWLTVV.

This clone is a singleton in its sample. This chain uses TRBV12-5 with TRBJ2-2; 7 nucleotides line up with TRBD2. The ends lost 5 bases at V and 3 bases at J; junction bases unmatched: 9. The CDR3 contains 16 residues. The V gene's germline CDR1 is LGHNT and CDR2 FRNRAP. CDR3 region: CASGITAGLYTGELFF. The CDR3 region has the DNA TGTGCTAGTGGTATAACAGCGGGATTATACACCGGGGAGCTGTTTTTT.